Below are 4 T cell receptor beta chains sequenced from a single sample in a study of T cells after yellow fever vaccination. Via MiXCR, TCRdb re-called the 5' RACE reads, giving one row per CDR3 protein. The sample records hundreds of thousands of distinct CDR3 sequences, around 12% being singletons. The source was PBMCs, collected on the day of the yellow fever booster vaccination. These receptors originate from a man aged 25 to 40 who received the YFV17D yellow fever vaccine.

This chain joins TRBV11-2 and TRBJ2-1; possibly TRBD1 or TRBD2 for D (5 bases each). The CDR3 covers 18 residues. V lost 5 bases and J lost 0, with 20 bases in between. The V gene's germline CDR1 is SGHAT and CDR2 FQNNGV. The CDR3 DNA reads as TGTGCCAGCAGCGAAGGAGACTGGGACGATAGCTCCTACAATGAGCAGTTCTTC. It specifies CASSEGDWDDSSYNEQFF. Together with reference TRBV11-2 and TRBJ2-1, the CDR3 gives the full variable domain: EAGVAQSPRYKIIEKRQSVAFWCNPISGHATLYWYQQILGQGPKLLIQFQNNGVVDDSQLPKDRFSAERLKGVDSTLKIQPAKLEDSAVYLCASSEGDWDDSSYNEQFFGPGTRLTVL.

The chain couples TRBV9 to TRBJ2-3; possibly TRBD1 for D (6 bases). The CDR3 runs 15 residues. Trimming shortened V by 2 bases and J by 2 bases, and 12 bases separated the two germline ends. From germline, CDR1 is SGDLS and CDR2 YYNGEE. In DNA form, the CDR3 reads TGTGCCAGCAGCGTCCAGGGGATCGACACAGATACGCAGTATTTT. This codes for CASSVQGIDTDTQYF.

V and J are TRBV12-3 or TRBV12-4 and TRBJ1-6; the D is unclear. This CDR3 is 13 amino acids long. The V end lost 2 bases, the J end lost 8 bases, and 7 bases lay between the germline ends. Here the CDR3 DNA reads TGTGCCAGCAGTTTACAGCCCGATTCACCCCTCCACTTT. It yields the protein CASSLQPDSPLHF.

J is TRBJ1-3 and V is TRBV12-3 or TRBV12-4; D unclear. Trimming took off 8 bases at V and 4 bases at J, with 12 bases between the two ends. The length of the CDR3 is 13 residues. DNA for the CDR3: TGTGCCAGCGAAAGGGTAGGAGGAAACACCATATATTTT. Translated: CASERVGGNTIYF.